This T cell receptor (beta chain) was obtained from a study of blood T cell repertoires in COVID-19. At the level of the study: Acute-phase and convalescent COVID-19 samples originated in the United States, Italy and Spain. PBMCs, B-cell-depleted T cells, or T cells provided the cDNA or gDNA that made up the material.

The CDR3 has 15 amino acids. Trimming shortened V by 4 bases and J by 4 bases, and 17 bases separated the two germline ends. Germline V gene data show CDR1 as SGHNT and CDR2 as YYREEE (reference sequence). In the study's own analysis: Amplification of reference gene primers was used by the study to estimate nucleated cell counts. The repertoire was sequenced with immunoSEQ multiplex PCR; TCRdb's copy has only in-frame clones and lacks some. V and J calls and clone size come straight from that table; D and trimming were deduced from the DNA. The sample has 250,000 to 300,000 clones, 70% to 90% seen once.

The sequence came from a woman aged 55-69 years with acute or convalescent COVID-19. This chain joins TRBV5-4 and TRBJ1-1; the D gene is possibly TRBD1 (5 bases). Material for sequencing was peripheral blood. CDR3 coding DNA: TGTGCCAGCAGCCAATCTGCGGGGGTAAGCACTGAAGCTTTCTTT. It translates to CASSQSAGVSTEAFF. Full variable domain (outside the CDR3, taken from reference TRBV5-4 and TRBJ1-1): ETGVTQSPTHLIKTRGQQVTLRCSSQSGHNTVSWYQQALGQGPQFIFQYYREEENGRGNFPPRFSGLQFPNYSSELNVNALELDDSALYLCASSQSAGVSTEAFFGQGTRLTVV.